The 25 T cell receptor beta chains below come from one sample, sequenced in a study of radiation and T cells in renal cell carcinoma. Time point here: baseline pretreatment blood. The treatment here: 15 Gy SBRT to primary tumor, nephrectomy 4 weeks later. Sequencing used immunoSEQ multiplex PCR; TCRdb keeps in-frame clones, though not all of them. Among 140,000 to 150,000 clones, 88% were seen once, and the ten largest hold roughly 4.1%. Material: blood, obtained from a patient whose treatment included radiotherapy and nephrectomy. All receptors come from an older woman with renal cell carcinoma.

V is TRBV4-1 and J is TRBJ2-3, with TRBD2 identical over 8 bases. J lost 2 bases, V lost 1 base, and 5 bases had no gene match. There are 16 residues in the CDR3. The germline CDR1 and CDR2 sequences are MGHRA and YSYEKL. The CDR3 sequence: CASSQVTSGYTDTQYF. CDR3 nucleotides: TGCGCCAGCAGCCAAGTCACTAGCGGATACACAGATACGCAGTATTTT.

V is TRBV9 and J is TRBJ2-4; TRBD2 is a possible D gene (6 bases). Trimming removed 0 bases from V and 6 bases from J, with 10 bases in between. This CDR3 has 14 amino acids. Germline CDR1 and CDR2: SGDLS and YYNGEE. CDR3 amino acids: CASSVDRRGNIQYF. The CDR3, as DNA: TGTGCCAGCAGCGTAGACAGGAGGGGAAACATTCAGTACTTC.

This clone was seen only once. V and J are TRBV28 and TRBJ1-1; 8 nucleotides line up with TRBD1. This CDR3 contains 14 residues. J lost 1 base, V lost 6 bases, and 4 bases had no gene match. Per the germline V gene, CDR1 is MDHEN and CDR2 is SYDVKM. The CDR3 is CASRLRGQNTEAFF. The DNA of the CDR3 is TGTGCCAGCAGACTCAGGGGGCAGAACACTGAAGCTTTCTTT.

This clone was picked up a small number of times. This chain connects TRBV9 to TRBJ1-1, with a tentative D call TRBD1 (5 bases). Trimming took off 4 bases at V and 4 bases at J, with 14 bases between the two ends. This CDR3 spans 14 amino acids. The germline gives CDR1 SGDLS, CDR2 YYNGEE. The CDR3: CASSLKDQGTEAFF. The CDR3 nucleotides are TGTGCCAGCAGCCTAAAGGACCAGGGCACTGAAGCTTTCTTT. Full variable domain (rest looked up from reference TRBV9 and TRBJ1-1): DSGVTQTPKHLITATGQRVTLRCSPRSGDLSVYWYQQSLDQGLQFLIQYYNGEERAKGNILERFSAQQFPDLHSELNLSSLELGDSALYFCASSLKDQGTEAFFGQGTRLTVV.

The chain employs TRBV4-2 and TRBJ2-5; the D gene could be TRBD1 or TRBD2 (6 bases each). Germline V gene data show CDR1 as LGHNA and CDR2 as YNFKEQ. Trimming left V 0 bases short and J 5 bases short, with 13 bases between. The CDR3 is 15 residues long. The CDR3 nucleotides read TGTGCCAGCAGCCAAGAAAGGGGGGTTTGGGAGACCCAGTACTTC. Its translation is CASSQERGVWETQYF.

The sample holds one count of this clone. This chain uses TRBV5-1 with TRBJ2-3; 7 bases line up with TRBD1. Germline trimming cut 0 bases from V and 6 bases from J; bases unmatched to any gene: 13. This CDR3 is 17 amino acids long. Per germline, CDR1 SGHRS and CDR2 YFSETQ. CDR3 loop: CASSLATGKGVRDTQYF. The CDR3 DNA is TGCGCCAGCAGCTTGGCGACAGGGAAAGGGGTCCGGGATACGCAGTATTTT.

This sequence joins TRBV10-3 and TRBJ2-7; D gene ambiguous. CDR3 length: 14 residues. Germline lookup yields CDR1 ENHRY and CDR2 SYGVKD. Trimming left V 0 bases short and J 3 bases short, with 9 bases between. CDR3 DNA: TGTGCCATCAGTGAGTCGAGAACAGACTACGAGCAGTACTTC. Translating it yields CAISESRTDYEQYF.

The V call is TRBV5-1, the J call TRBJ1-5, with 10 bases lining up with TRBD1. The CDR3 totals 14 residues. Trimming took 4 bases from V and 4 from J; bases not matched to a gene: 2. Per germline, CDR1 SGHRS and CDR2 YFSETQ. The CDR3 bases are TGCGCCAGCAGCATGGGACAGGGGAATCAGCCCCAGCATTTT. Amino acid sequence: CASSMGQGNQPQHF.

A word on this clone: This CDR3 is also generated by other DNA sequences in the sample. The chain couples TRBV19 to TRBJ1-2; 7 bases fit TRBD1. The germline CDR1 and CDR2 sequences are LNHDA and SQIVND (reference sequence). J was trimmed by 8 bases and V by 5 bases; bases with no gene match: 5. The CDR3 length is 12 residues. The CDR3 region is CASSDRVVGYTF. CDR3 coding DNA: TGTGCCAGTAGTGACAGGGTGGTCGGCTACACCTTC.

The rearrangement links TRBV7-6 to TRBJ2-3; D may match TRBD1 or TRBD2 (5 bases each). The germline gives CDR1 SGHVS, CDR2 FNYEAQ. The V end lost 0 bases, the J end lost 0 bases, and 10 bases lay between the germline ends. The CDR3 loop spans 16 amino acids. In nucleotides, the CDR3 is TGTGCCAGCAGCTTAGCTGGGGGAAGGAGCACAGATACGCAGTATTTT. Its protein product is CASSLAGGRSTDTQYF.

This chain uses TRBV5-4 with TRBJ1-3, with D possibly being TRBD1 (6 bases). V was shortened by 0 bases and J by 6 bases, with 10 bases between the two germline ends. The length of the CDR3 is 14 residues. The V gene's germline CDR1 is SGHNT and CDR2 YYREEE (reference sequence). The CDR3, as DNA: TGTGCCAGCAGCTTGGAACAGGGATCAAACACCATATATTTT. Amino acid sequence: CASSLEQGSNTIYF.

In nucleotides, the CDR3 is TGTGCCAGCAGCTTAGGGCCCAATATCCTATACAATGAGCAGTTCTTC. Its translation is CASSLGPNILYNEQFF. J is TRBJ2-1 and V is TRBV7-2, with D unclear. V shed 1 base and J shed 4 bases, with 14 bases lying between them. Germline lookup yields CDR1 SGHTA and CDR2 FQGNSA. CDR3 length equals 16 residues. Together with reference TRBV7-2 and TRBJ2-1, the CDR3 gives the full variable domain: GAGVSQSPSNKVTEKGKDVELRCDPISGHTALYWYRQSLGQGLEFLIYFQGNSAPDKSGLPSDRFSAERTGGSVSTLTIQRTQQEDSAVYLCASSLGPNILYNEQFFGPGTRLTVL.

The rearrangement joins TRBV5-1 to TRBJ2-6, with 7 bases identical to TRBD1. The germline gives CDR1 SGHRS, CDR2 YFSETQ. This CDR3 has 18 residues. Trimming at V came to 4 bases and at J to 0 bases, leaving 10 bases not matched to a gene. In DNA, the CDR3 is TGCGCCAGCAGCCTCCGGACAGGAGGCATCTCTGGGGCCAACGTCCTGACTTTC. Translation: CASSLRTGGISGANVLTF.

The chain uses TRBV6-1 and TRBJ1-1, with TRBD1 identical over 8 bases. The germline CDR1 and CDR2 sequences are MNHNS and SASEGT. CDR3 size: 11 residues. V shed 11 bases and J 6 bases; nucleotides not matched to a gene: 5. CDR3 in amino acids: CAAGGYAEAFF. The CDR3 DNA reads TGTGCCGCAGGGGGCTACGCTGAAGCTTTCTTT.

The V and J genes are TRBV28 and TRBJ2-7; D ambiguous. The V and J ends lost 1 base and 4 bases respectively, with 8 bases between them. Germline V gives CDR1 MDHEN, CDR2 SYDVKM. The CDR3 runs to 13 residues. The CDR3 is CASSLLGIYEQYF. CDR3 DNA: TGTGCCAGCAGTTTATTGGGTATTTACGAGCAGTACTTC.

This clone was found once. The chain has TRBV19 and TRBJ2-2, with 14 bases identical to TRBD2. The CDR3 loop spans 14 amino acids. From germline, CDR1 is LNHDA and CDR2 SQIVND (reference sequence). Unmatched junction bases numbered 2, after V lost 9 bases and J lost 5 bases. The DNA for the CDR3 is TGTGCCAGCAGGACTAGCGGGGGGACCGGGGAGCTGTTTTTT. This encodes CASRTSGGTGELFF.

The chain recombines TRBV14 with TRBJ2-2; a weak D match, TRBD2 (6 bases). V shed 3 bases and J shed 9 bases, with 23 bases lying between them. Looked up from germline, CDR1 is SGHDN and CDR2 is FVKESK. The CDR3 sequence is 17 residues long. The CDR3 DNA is TGTGCCAGCAGCCACCAGAGGACGGGACTGGGAGGCCGGGAGCTGTTTTTT. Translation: CASSHQRTGLGGRELFF.

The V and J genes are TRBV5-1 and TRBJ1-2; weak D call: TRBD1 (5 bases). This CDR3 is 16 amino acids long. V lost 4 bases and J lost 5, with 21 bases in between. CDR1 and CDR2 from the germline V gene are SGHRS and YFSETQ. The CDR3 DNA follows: TGCGCCAGCAGCCCTAACATCGGGGGACGTGGATATGGCTACACCTTC. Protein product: CASSPNIGGRGYGYTF.

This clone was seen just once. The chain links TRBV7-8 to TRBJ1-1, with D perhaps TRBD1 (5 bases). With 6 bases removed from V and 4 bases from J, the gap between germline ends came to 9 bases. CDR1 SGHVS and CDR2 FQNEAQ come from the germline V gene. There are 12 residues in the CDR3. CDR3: CASRGRSTEAFF. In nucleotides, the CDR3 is TGTGCCAGCAGGGGACGCAGCACTGAAGCTTTCTTT. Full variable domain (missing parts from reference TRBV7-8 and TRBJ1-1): GAGVSQSPRYKVAKRGQDVALRCDPISGHVSLFWYQQALGQGPEFLTYFQNEAQLDKSGLPSDRFFAERPEGSVSTLKIQRTQQEDSAVYLCASRGRSTEAFFGQGTRLTVV.

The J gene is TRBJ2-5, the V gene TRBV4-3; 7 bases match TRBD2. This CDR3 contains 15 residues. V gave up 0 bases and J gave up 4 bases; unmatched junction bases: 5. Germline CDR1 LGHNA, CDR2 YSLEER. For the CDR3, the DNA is TGCGCCAGCAGCCAAGATCAGGGCGGGGGAGAGACCCAGTACTTC. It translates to CASSQDQGGGETQYF.

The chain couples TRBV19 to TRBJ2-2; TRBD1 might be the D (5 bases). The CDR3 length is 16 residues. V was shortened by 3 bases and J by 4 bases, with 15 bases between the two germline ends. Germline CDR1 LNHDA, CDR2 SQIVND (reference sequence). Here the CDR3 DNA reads TGTGCCAGTAGTATTCGCGGCAGGGCCGTCACCGGGGAGCTGTTTTTT. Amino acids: CASSIRGRAVTGELFF.

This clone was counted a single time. The CDR3 region is CASSPDGSNYGYTF. DNA of the CDR3: TGCGCCAGCAGCCCGGACGGATCTAACTATGGCTACACCTTC. The rearrangement links TRBV5-1 to TRBJ1-2; D is unclear. The CDR3 contains 14 residues. Per the germline V gene, CDR1 is SGHRS and CDR2 is YFSETQ. V lost 4 bases and J lost 0, with 10 bases in between.

CDR3 residues: CAWGQGANQPQHF. The DNA for the CDR3 is TGTGCCTGGGGACAGGGGGCGAATCAGCCCCAGCATTTT. The chain links TRBV30 to TRBJ1-5, with 11 bases identical to TRBD1. This CDR3 is 13 amino acids long. Losses at the gene ends were 5 bases for V and 4 bases for J; bases not matched to a gene: 1. In germline, CDR1 is GTSNPN, CDR2 SVGIG (reference sequence).

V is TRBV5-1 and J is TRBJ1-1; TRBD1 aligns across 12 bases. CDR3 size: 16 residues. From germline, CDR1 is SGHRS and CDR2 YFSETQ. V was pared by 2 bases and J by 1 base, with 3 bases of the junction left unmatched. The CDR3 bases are TGCGCCAGCAGCTTTCCGGGACAGGGGGCGAACACTGAAGCTTTCTTT. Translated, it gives CASSFPGQGANTEAFF.

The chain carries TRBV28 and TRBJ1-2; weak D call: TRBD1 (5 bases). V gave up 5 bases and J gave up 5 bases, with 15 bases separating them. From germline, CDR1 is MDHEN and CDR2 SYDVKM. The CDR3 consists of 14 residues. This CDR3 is CASSPRDRRYGYTF. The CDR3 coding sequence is TGTGCCAGCAGTCCCCGCGACAGAAGGTATGGCTACACCTTC.